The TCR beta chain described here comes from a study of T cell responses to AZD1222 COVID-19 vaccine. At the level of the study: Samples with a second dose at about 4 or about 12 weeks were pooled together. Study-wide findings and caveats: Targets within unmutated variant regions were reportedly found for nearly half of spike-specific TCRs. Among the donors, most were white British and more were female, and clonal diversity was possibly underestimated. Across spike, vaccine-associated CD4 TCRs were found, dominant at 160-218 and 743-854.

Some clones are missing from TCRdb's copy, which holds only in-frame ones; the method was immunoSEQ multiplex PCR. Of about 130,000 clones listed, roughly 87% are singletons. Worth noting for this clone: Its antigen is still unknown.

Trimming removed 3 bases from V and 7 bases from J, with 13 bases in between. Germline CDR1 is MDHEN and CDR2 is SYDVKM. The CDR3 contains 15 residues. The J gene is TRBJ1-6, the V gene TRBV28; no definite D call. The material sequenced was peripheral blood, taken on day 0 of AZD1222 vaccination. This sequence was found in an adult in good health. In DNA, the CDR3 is TGTGCCAGCAGTTTCCGATGGGCGGCGAATTCACCCCTCCACTTT. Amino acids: CASSFRWAANSPLHF.